A selection of T cell receptor beta chains follows, all from one sample in a study of T cell changes during pregnancy in multiple sclerosis. Method: immunoSEQ multiplex PCR; TCRdb's copy keeps in-frame clones and lacks some. The sample lists about 36,000 clones, about 91% occurring once. The input for sequencing was CD4+ T cells from peripheral blood mononuclear cells, taken after pregnancy. The receptors here all came from a female donor with multiple sclerosis, enrolled in a pregnancy study. CDR3s include the opening cysteine and the closing phenylalanine or tryptophan. A D gene is named only where the DNA matches it firmly. Rows may omit the clone size; those that give it use once, few, many or a size class.

d_call | j_call | v_call | clone_size | cdr3_aa | cdr3_nt
- | TRBJ2-2 | TRBV28 | - | CASITTGATGELFF | TGTGCCAGCATTACGACAGGAGCCACCGGGGAGCTGTTTTTT
- | TRBJ2-1 | TRBV7-2 | - | CASSDTPNPAYNEQFF | TGTGCCAGCAGCGACACCCCAAACCCCGCCTACAATGAGCAGTTCTTC
- | TRBJ2-3 | TRBV7-9 | - | CASSLKREWSTDTQYF | TGTGCCAGCAGCTTGAAAAGGGAGTGGAGCACAGATACGCAGTATTTT
- | TRBJ2-7 | TRBV7-2 | - | CASSPYRSLNYEQYF | TGTGCCAGCAGCCCCTACAGGTCCCTTAACTACGAGCAGTACTTC
- | TRBJ2-1 | TRBV7-6 | - | CASSLGSVHEQFF | TGTGCCAGCAGCTTGGGCTCGGTCCATGAGCAGTTCTTC
- | TRBJ2-2 | TRBV5-1 | - | CASSLAVLGTGELFF | TGCGCCAGCAGCTTGGCAGTTCTAGGCACCGGGGAGCTGTTTTTT
- | TRBJ1-1 | TRBV20-1 | few | CSATYLAEAFF | TGCAGTGCCACTTACTTAGCTGAAGCTTTCTTT
TRBD2 | TRBJ2-3 | TRBV10-3 | - | CAISIAGDTDTQYF | TGTGCCATCAGTATAGCGGGGGACACAGATACGCAGTATTTT
- | TRBJ1-1 | TRBV2 | - | CASSEANRFYTEAFF | TGTGCCAGCAGTGAAGCGAACAGATTTTACACTGAAGCTTTCTTT
TRBD1 | TRBJ1-1 | TRBV29-1 | once | CSVDQWGQGNTEAFF | TGCAGCGTGGATCAGTGGGGACAGGGGAACACTGAAGCTTTCTTT
- | TRBJ1-1 | TRBV11-3 | once | CASSFAAGVKAFF | TGTGCCAGCAGCTTCGCAGCTGGAGTCAAAGCTTTCTTT
- | TRBJ1-5 | TRBV6-1 | - | CASSEAVGNNQPQHF | TGTGCCAGCAGTGAAGCCGTTGGCAACAATCAGCCCCAGCATTTT
TRBD1 | TRBJ1-2 | TRBV2 | medium-sized | CASKGQGTIGYTF | TGTGCCAGCAAGGGACAGGGGACGATTGGCTACACCTTC
TRBD2 | TRBJ2-7 | TRBV4-1 | - | CASSPATSRSYEQYF | TGCGCCAGCAGCCCCGCGACTAGCAGATCCTACGAGCAGTACTTC
TRBD1 | TRBJ2-5 | TRBV19 | once | CASSTGTGGQETQYF | TGTGCCAGTAGTACCGGGACAGGGGGCCAAGAGACCCAGTACTTC
- | TRBJ2-7 | TRBV5-1 | - | CASSRQAGSYEQYF | TGCGCCAGCAGTCGACAGGCCGGCTCCTACGAGCAGTACTTC
- | TRBJ2-5 | TRBV5-1 | - | CASRVSSLGFSQETQYF | TGCGCCAGCAGAGTGAGTTCGCTCGGGTTTAGCCAAGAGACCCAGTACTTC
- | TRBJ2-4 | TRBV12-5 | once | CASGSTTTENIQYF | TGTGCTAGTGGTTCCACAACGACAGAAAACATTCAGTACTTC
- | TRBJ2-1 | TRBV28 | - | CASSSPNEQFF | TGTGCCAGCAGTTCCCCAAATGAGCAGTTCTTC
- | TRBJ2-7 | TRBV20-1 | - | CSARAAYEQYF | TGCAGTGCTAGAGCCGCCTACGAGCAGTACTTC
- | TRBJ1-6 | TRBV6-1 | - | CASGRSSYNSPLHF | TGTGCCAGCGGGAGGAGCTCCTATAATTCACCCCTCCACTTT
TRBD1 | TRBJ2-5 | TRBV7-3 | - | CASSSGTVVQETQYF | TGTGCCAGCAGCTCCGGGACAGTAGTTCAAGAGACCCAGTACTTC
- | TRBJ1-2 | TRBV29-1 | - | CSASDSRANYGYTF | TGCAGCGCTTCCGACTCCAGAGCTAACTATGGCTACACCTTC
TRBD2 | TRBJ2-3 | TRBV6-5 | - | CASSGGVSTDTQYF | TGTGCCAGCAGTGGGGGGGTTAGCACAGATACGCAGTATTTT
TRBD2 | TRBJ2-1 | TRBV5-5 | - | CASSLDPSGRSDNEQFF | TGTGCCAGCAGCCTCGACCCTAGCGGGAGATCTGACAATGAGCAGTTCTTC
TRBD2 | TRBJ2-2 | TRBV7-2 | - | CASSFFERGTGELFF | TGTGCCAGCAGCTTTTTCGAGCGGGGCACCGGGGAGCTGTTTTTT
TRBD1 | TRBJ2-7 | TRBV11-2 | - | CASSTGGSFYREQYF | TGTGCCAGCAGCACAGGGGGGAGTTTCTATCGGGAGCAGTACTTC
- | TRBJ2-1 | TRBV29-1 | - | CSVEVFNEQFF | TGCAGCGTAGAGGTGTTCAATGAGCAGTTCTTC
TRBD1 | TRBJ2-5 | TRBV19 | - | CASSISGQGAMETQYF | TGTGCCAGTAGTATTTCGGGACAGGGGGCAATGGAGACCCAGTACTTC
- | TRBJ2-7 | TRBV5-4 | - | CASSLAGGEQYF | TGTGCCAGCAGCTTGGCCGGGGGCGAGCAGTACTTC
TRBD1 | TRBJ2-2 | TRBV7-3 | - | CASSSERDRVNTGELFF | TGTGCCAGCAGCTCGGAAAGAGACAGGGTCAACACCGGGGAGCTGTTTTTT
TRBD1 | TRBJ1-5 | TRBV7-2 | - | CASTKRTGDQPQHF | TGTGCCAGCACCAAAAGGACAGGAGATCAGCCCCAGCATTTT
TRBD2 | TRBJ2-1 | TRBV28 | - | CASSLSLGLAGSYNEQFF | TGTGCCAGCAGTTTATCGCTCGGACTAGCGGGGTCCTACAATGAGCAGTTCTTC
- | TRBJ1-1 | TRBV7-9 | - | CASSSRGDTEAFF | TGTGCCAGCAGCTCCAGGGGAGACACTGAAGCTTTCTTT
- | TRBJ1-2 | TRBV29-1 | - | CSVEASNYGYTF | TGCAGCGTTGAGGCCTCAAACTATGGCTACACCTTC
TRBD1 | TRBJ1-2 | TRBV7-2 | - | CASSPDRVRDGYTF | TGTGCCAGCAGCCCCGACAGGGTACGGGATGGCTACACCTTC
TRBD2 | TRBJ2-3 | TRBV5-8 | - | CASSVLGLAGGNTQYF | TGTGCCAGCAGCGTCTTGGGACTAGCGGGGGGAAATACGCAGTATTTT
TRBD1 | TRBJ2-6 | TRBV5-4 | - | CASSLAGQGLSGANVLTF | TGTGCCAGCAGCTTGGCGGGACAGGGCTTATCTGGGGCCAACGTCCTGACTTTC
- | TRBJ2-3 | TRBV7-9 | - | CASSPPPESSTDTQYF | TGTGCCAGCAGCCCCCCCCCGGAGTCTAGCACAGATACGCAGTATTTT
TRBD1 | TRBJ2-1 | TRBV6-1 | - | CASSDPGQGYNEQFF | TGTGCCAGCAGTGACCCGGGACAGGGCTACAATGAGCAGTTCTTC
- | TRBJ1-5 | TRBV27 | - | CASRLGAGVNQPQHF | TGTGCCAGCCGTTTGGGAGCAGGGGTTAATCAGCCCCAGCATTTT
- | TRBJ2-2 | TRBV9 | - | CASSTRYGELFF | TGTGCCAGCAGCACCCGGTACGGGGAGCTGTTTTTT
TRBD1 | TRBJ2-7 | TRBV7-7 | - | CASSPGQGSREQYF | TGTGCCAGCAGCCCTGGACAGGGATCGCGGGAGCAGTACTTC
- | TRBJ1-1 | TRBV27 | - | CASSLIRDTEAFF | TGTGCCAGCAGCCTGATCCGGGACACAGAAGCTTTCTTT
- | TRBJ2-6 | TRBV28 | - | CASSLGLPGANVLTF | TGTGCCAGCAGTTTAGGACTCCCTGGGGCCAACGTCCTGACTTTC